The rows below give T cell receptor beta chains drawn from one sample of a study of blood T cell repertoires in COVID-19. Generated by immunoSEQ multiplex PCR, the TCRdb table keeps only in-frame clones and is missing some. The table includes around 70,000 clones, roughly 80% detected once. Sequencing used peripheral blood. Every receptor here comes from a woman of 80 years or more with active or convalescent COVID-19. CDR3s include the opening cysteine and the closing phenylalanine or tryptophan. The order of the fields is V gene, D gene, clone size, J gene, CDR3 DNA, CDR3 protein. D genes are given only for firm matches. Some rows mark clone size as missing; the rest say once, few, many or name a class of expanded clone.

TRBV6-5	NA	NA	TRBJ1-6	TGTGCCAGCAGTTACAGGGGATGGTCACCCCTCCACTTT	CASSYRGWSPLHF
TRBV11-2	TRBD2	NA	TRBJ2-2	TGTGCCAGCAGCCCGCGACTAGCGGGATTCACCGGGGAGCTGTTTTTT	CASSPRLAGFTGELFF
TRBV7-2	NA	once	TRBJ2-3	TGTGCCAGCAGCTGGAGGGGAGATACGCAGTATTTT	CASSWRGDTQYF
TRBV19	NA	NA	TRBJ2-1	TGTGCCAGTAGTATAGGTCCAGGTTCTAACTACAATGAGCAGTTCTTC	CASSIGPGSNYNEQFF
TRBV7-2	NA	NA	TRBJ1-1	TGTGCCAGCAGCTTGTCGAACACGGGCACTGAAGCTTTCTTT	CASSLSNTGTEAFF
TRBV29-1	TRBD1	NA	TRBJ2-5	TGCAGCGCCGGGACAGGGGGTTACGAGACCCAGTACTTC	CSAGTGGYETQYF
TRBV7-7	TRBD2	NA	TRBJ2-2	TGTGCCAGCAGCTTAGGCCGGGGGGAGAGGACCGGGGAGCTGTTTTTT	CASSLGRGERTGELFF
TRBV3-1/TRBV3-2	TRBD2	once	TRBJ2-7	TGTGCCAGCAGCCAAGCTAGCGGGTACTCCTACGAGCAGTACTTC	CASSQASGYSYEQYF
TRBV2	NA	few	TRBJ1-1	TGTGCCAGCAGAGGCAGGGCCGGAAACACTGAAGCTTTCTTT	CASRGRAGNTEAFF
TRBV10-2	TRBD1	NA	TRBJ1-6	TGCGCCAGCAGTCCCGACAGGGGGCGTCCGAATTCACCCCTCCACTTT	CASSPDRGRPNSPLHF
TRBV2	TRBD1	NA	TRBJ2-3	TGTGCCAGCAGTTCACAGGGGTTAGGCACAGATACGCAGTATTTT	CASSSQGLGTDTQYF
TRBV6-5	NA	NA	TRBJ2-7	TGTGCCAGCCAATACCAGGAAACAGGGCAGTACTTC	CASQYQETGQYF
TRBV4-1	TRBD1	once	TRBJ2-7	TGCGCCAGCAGCCAAGGGACAGGGGAATTCTACGAGCAGTACTTC	CASSQGTGEFYEQYF
TRBV4-3	TRBD1	NA	TRBJ1-1	TGCGCCAGCAGCCTTAGACAGGGCGGTGAAGCTTTCTTT	CASSLRQGGEAFF
TRBV4-1	TRBD1	NA	TRBJ1-6	TGCGCCAGCAGCCCGAGGGGGCGCGAGAATTCACCCCTCCACTTT	CASSPRGRENSPLHF
TRBV18	NA	NA	TRBJ2-5	TGTGCCAGCTCACCCGACTTGGCGCGGGGAGAGACCCAGTACTTC	CASSPDLARGETQYF